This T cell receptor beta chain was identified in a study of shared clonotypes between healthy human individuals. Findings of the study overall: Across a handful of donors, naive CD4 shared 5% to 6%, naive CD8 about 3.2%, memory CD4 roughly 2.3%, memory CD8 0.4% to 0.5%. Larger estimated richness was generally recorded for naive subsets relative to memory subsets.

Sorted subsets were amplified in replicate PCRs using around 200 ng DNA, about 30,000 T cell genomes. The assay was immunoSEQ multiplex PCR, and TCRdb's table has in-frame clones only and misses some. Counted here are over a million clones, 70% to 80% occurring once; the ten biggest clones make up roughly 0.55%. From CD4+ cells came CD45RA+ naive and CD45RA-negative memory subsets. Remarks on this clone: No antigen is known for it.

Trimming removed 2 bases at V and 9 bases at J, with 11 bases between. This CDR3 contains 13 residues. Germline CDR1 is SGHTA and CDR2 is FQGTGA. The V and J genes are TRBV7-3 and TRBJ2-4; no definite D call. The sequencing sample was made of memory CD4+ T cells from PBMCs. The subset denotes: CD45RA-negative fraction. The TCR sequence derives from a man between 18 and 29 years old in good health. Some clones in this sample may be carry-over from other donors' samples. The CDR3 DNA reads TGTGCCAGCAGCTTAGCCCGCAACACCATTCAGTACTTC. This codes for CASSLARNTIQYF.